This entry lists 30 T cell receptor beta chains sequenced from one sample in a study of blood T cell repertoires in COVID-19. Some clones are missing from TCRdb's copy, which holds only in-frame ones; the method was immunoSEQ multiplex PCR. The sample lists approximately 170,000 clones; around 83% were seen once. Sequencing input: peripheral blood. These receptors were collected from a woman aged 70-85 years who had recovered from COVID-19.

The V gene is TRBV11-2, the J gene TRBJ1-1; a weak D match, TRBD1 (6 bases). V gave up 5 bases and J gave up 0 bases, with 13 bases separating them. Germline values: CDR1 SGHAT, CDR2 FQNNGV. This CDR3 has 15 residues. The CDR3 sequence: CASSLTGLMNTEAFF. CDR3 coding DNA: TGTGCCAGCAGCCTGACAGGTTTGATGAACACTGAAGCTTTCTTT.

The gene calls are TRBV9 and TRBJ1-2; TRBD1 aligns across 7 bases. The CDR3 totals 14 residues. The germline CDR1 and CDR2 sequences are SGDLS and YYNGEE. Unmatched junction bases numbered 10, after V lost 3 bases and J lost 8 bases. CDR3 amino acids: CASSASPTGDGYTF. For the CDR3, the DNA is TGTGCCAGCAGCGCCTCCCCCACAGGGGACGGCTACACCTTC.

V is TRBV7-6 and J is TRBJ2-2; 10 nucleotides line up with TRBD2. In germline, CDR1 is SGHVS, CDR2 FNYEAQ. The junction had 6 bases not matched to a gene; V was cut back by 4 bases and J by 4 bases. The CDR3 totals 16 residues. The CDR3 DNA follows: TGTGCCAGCAGCTCCCCTAGCGGGGGCCTCACCGGGGAGCTGTTTTTT. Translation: CASSSPSGGLTGELFF.

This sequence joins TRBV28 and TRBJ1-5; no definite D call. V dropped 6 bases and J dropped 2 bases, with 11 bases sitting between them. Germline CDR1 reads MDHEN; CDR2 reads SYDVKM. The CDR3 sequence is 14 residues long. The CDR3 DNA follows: TGTGCCAGCAGCCGCGACACTCGCAATCAGCCCCAGCATTTT. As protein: CASSRDTRNQPQHF.

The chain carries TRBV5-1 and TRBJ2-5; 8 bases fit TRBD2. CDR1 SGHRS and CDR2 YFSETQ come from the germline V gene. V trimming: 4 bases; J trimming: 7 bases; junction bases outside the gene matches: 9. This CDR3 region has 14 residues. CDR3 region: CASSPGLREGTQYF. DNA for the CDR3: TGCGCCAGCAGCCCCGGCTTACGGGAGGGGACCCAGTACTTC.

The CDR3 loop reads CASSLMGQEDTQYF. CDR3 DNA sequence: TGTGCCAGCAGCTTAATGGGGCAGGAAGATACGCAGTATTTT. The chain is built from TRBV7-3 and TRBJ2-3, with a tentative D call TRBD1 (5 bases). There are 14 residues in the CDR3. V dropped 1 base and J dropped 5 bases, with 10 bases sitting between them. Germline values: CDR1 SGHTA, CDR2 FQGTGA.

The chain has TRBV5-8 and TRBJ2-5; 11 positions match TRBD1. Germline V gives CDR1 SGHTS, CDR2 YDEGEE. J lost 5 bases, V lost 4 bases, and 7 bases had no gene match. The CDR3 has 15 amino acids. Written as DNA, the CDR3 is TGTGCCAGCAGCCCCTGGACAGGGGGCGGGGAGACCCAGTACTTC. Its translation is CASSPWTGGGETQYF. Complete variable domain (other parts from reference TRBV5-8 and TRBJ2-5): EAGVTQSPTHLIKTRGQQATLRCSPISGHTSVYWYQQALGLGLQFLLWYDEGEERNRGNFPPRFSGRQFPNYSSELNVNALELEDSALYLCASSPWTGGGETQYFGPGTRLLVL.

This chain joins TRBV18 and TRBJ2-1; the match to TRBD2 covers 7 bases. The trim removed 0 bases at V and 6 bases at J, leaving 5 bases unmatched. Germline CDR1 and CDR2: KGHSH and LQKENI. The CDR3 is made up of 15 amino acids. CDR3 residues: CASSPPSGRGNEQFF. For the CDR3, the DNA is TGTGCCAGCTCACCACCGTCAGGGAGGGGCAATGAGCAGTTCTTC.

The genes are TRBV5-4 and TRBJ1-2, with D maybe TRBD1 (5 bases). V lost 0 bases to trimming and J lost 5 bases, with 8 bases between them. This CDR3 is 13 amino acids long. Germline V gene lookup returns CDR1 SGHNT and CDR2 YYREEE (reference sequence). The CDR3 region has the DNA TGTGCCAGCAGCTTGGCGGGGGATTATGGCTACACCTTC. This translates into CASSLAGDYGYTF.

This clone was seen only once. CDR3 amino acids: CASSSTTLAGRARGYEQYF. CDR3 nucleotide sequence: TGTGCCAGCAGCTCCACTACACTAGCGGGCAGAGCTAGGGGCTACGAGCAGTACTTC. V and J are TRBV7-9 and TRBJ2-7; 9 bases fit TRBD2. In germline, CDR1 is SEHNR, CDR2 FQNEAQ (reference sequence). The CDR3 length is 19 residues. The V and J ends lost 4 bases and 3 bases, in that order; junction bases with no gene match: 19.

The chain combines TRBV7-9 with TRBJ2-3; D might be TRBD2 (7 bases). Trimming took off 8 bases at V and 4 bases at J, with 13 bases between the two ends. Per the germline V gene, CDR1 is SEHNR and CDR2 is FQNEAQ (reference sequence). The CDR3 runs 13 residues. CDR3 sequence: CASGRGAPDTQYF. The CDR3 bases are TGTGCCAGCGGGAGGGGGGCCCCAGATACGCAGTATTTT. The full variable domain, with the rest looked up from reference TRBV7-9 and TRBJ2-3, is DTGVSQNPRHKITKRGQNVTFRCDPISEHNRLYWYRQTLGQGPEFLTYFQNEAQLEKSRLLSDRFSAERPKGSFSTLEIQRTEQGDSAMYLCASGRGAPDTQYFGPGTRLTVL.

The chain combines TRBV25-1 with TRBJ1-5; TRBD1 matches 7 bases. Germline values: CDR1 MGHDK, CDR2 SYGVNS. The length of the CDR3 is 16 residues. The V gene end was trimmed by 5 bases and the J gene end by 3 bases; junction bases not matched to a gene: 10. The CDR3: CASSPRQGIVNQPQHF. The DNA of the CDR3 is TGTGCCAGCAGTCCCCGACAGGGTATTGTCAATCAGCCCCAGCATTTT.

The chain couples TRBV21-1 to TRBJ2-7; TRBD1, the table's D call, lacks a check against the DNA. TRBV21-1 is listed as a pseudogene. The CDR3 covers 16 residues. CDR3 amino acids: CASSKAAGTKTYEQYF. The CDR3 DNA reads TGTGCCAGCAGCAAAGCGGCTGGGACAAAAACCTACGAGCAGTACTTC.

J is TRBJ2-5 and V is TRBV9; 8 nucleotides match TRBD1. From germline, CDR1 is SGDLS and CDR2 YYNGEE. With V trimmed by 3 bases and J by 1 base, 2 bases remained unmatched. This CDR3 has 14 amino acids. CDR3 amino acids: CASSETGAQETQYF. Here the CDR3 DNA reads TGTGCCAGCAGCGAGACAGGGGCCCAAGAGACCCAGTACTTC.

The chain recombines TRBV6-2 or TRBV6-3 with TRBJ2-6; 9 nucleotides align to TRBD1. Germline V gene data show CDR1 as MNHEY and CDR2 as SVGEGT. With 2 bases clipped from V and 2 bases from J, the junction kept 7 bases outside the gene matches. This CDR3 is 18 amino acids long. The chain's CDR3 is CASSYVGQGIAGANVLTF. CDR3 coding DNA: TGTGCCAGCAGTTACGTGGGACAGGGTATCGCTGGGGCCAACGTCCTGACTTTC.

The CDR3 DNA follows: TGTGCCAGCAGCCCCCCCCGCAGGGGGCTGGATGAGCAGTTCTTC. It codes for CASSPPRRGLDEQFF. The chain combines TRBV3-1 (or the pseudogene TRBV3-2) with TRBJ2-1; 8 nucleotides align to TRBD1. The CDR3 totals 15 residues. In germline, CDR1 is LGHDT, CDR2 YNNKEL (reference sequence). Trimming removed 4 bases from V and 8 bases from J; junction bases left unmatched: 10.

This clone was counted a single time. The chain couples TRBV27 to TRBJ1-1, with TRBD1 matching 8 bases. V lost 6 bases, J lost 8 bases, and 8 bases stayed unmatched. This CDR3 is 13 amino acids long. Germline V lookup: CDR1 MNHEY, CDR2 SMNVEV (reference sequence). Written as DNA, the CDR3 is TGTGCCAGCAGCCCAGACAGGGGTCCAGAAGCTTTCTTT. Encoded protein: CASSPDRGPEAFF.

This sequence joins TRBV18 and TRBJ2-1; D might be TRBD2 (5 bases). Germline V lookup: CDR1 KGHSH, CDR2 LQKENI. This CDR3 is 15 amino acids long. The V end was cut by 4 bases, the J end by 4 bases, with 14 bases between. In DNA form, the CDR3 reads TGTGCCAGCTCACTAGCCGGACCGGGGTACAATGAGCAGTTCTTC. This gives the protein CASSLAGPGYNEQFF.

The chain's CDR3 is CASSNYQETQYF. The DNA of the CDR3 is TGTGCCAGTAGTAATTATCAAGAGACCCAGTACTTC. The chain has TRBV19 and TRBJ2-5; unclear D gene. V gave up 4 bases and J gave up 2 bases, with 5 bases separating them. Germline V CDR1 and CDR2: LNHDA, SQIVND (reference sequence). The CDR3 runs 12 residues.

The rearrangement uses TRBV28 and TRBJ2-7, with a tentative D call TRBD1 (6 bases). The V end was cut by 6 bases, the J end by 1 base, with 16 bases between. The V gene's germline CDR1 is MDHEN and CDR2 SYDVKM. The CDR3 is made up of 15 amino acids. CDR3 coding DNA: TGTGCCAGCAGCTCCCCAGGGCAGGGGTCCTACGAGCAGTACTTC. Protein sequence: CASSSPGQGSYEQYF. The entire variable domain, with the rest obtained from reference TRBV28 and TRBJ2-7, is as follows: DVKVTQSSRYLVKRTGEKVFLECVQDMDHENMFWYRQDPGLGLRLIYFSYDVKMKEKGDIPEGYSVSREKKERFSLILESASTNQTSMYLCASSSPGQGSYEQYFGPGTRLTVT.

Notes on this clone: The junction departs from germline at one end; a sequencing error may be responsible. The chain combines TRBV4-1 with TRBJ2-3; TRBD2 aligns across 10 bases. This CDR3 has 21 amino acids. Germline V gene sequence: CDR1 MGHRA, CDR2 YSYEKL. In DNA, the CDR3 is TGCGCCAACAGCCCCCAGGCGGCTAGCGGGAGTCTCGCGATGGGGACAGATACGCAGTATTTT. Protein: CANSPQAASGSLAMGTDTQYF.

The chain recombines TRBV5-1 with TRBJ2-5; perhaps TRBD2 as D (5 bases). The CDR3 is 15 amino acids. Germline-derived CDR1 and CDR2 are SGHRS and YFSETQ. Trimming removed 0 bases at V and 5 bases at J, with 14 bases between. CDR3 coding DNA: TGCGCCAGCAGCTTGGGGGAGACTATTCCGGAGACCCAGTACTTC. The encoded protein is CASSLGETIPETQYF.

The CDR3 reads CASSSDTTPSGNTEAFF. In DNA, the CDR3 is TGCGCCAGCAGCTCGGATACAACACCTTCGGGGAACACTGAAGCTTTCTTT. This chain joins TRBV5-1 and TRBJ1-1; no clear D gene. Trimming shortened V by 3 bases and J by 1 base, and 19 bases separated the two germline ends. This CDR3 has 17 residues. Germline V gene lookup returns CDR1 SGHRS and CDR2 YFSETQ.

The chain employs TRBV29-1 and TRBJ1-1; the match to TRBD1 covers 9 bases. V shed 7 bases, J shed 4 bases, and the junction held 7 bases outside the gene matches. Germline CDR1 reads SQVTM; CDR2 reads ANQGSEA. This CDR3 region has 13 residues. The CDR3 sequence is CSARTGVGTEAFF. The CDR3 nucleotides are TGCAGCGCCAGGACAGGGGTCGGCACTGAAGCTTTCTTT.

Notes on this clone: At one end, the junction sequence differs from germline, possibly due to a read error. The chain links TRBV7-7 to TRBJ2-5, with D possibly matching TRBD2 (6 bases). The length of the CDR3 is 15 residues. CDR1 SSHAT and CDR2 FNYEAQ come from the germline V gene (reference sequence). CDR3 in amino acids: CASSGQDHIGETQYF. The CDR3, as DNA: TGTGCTAGCAGCGGGCAAGACCACATTGGGGAGACCCAGTACTTC.

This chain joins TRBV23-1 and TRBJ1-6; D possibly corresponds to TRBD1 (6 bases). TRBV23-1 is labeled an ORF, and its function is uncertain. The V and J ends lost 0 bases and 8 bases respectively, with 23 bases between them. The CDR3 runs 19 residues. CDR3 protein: CASSQSVGARVVVDSPLHF. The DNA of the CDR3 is TGCGCCAGCAGTCAATCCGTGGGGGCACGCGTGGTGGTTGATTCACCCCTCCACTTT.

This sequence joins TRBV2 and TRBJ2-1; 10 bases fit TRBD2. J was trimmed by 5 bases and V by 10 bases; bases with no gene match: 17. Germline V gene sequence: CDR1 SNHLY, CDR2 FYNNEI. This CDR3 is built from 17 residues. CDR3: CATPQGSPSGGDNEQFF. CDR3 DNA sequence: TGTGCCACCCCCCAAGGAAGCCCTAGCGGGGGTGACAATGAGCAGTTCTTC.

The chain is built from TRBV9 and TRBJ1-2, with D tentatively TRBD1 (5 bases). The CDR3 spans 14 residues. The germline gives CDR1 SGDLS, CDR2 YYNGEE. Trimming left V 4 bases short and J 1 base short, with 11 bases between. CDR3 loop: CASSPRGNNYGYTF. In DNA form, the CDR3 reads TGTGCCAGCAGCCCAAGGGGAAATAACTATGGCTACACCTTC.

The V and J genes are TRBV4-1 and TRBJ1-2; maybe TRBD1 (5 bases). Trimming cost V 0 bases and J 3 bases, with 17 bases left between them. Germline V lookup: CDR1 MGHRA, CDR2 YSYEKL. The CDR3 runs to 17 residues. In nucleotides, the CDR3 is TGCGCCAGCAGCCAAGATAACCCCACCCGGGGGGACTATGGCTACACCTTC. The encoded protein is CASSQDNPTRGDYGYTF.

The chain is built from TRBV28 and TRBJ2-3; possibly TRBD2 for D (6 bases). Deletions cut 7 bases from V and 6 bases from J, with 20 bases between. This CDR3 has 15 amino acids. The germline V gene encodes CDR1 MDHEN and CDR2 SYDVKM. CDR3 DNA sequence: TGTGCCAGCACGCCCGCGGGGTCTTTCTTGGATACGCAGTATTTT. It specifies CASTPAGSFLDTQYF.